These T cell receptor beta chains were read from a single sample in a study of shared clonotypes between healthy human individuals. The repertoire was sequenced with immunoSEQ multiplex PCR; TCRdb's copy has only in-frame clones and lacks some. The sample contains about 2 million clones, about 95% of which appear only once. The specimen was naive CD8+ T cells sorted from blood. Receptors originate from a man younger than 35 in good health. CDR3s include the opening cysteine and the closing phenylalanine or tryptophan. D genes are given only for firm matches. A row's size may be missing; if present it is once, few, many or a size class.

j_call | v_call | clone_size | d_call | cdr3_length | cdr3_nt | cdr3_aa
TRBJ2-1 | TRBV7-9 | few | TRBD2 | 15 | TGTGCCAGCAGTCTGACTAGCGGGCGCCACAATGAGCAGTTCTTC | CASSLTSGRHNEQFF
TRBJ2-7 | TRBV4-1 | NA | TRBD1 | 17 | TGCGCCAGCAGCCAAGAATACCGGGACAGTTACTCCTACGAGCAGTACTTC | CASSQEYRDSYSYEQYF
TRBJ2-6 | TRBV11-3 | NA | TRBD1 | 18 | TGTGCCAGCAGCTTAGAACTGACAGGGGATAGTGGGGCCAACGTCCTGACTTTC | CASSLELTGDSGANVLTF
TRBJ1-2 | TRBV29-1 | NA | TRBD1 | 13 | TGCAGCGTGGTGACAGGGGAGAACTATGGCTACACCTTC | CSVVTGENYGYTF
TRBJ2-3 | TRBV10-3 | NA | NA | 20 | TGTGCCATCAGTGGTGCCGGGACAGGGGTTCCTAGCGGGAGGACAGATACGCAGTATTTT | CAISGAGTGVPSGRTDTQYF
TRBJ2-5 | TRBV4-3 | NA | NA | 14 | TGCGCCAGCAGCCCTTATGGGGGGAAAGAGACCCAGTACTTC | CASSPYGGKETQYF
TRBJ2-7 | TRBV5-6 | NA | TRBD1 | 15 | TGTGCCAGCAGCCTGCAGGACAGGGGGCTCTACGAGCAGTACTTC | CASSLQDRGLYEQYF
TRBJ1-5 | TRBV4-1 | NA | TRBD1 | 15 | TGCGCCAGCAGCGACAGGGACCACGGCAATCAGCCCCAGCATTTT | CASSDRDHGNQPQHF
TRBJ2-5 | TRBV5-6 | NA | NA | 13 | TGTGCCAGCAGCTTGCCCCCAGAAGAGACCCAGTACTTC | CASSLPPEETQYF
TRBJ2-1 | TRBV7-3 | NA | TRBD2 | 15 | TGTGCCAGCAGCCGGGTAGCGGGGGGCTACAATGAGCAGTTCTTC | CASSRVAGGYNEQFF
TRBJ1-2 | TRBV4-1 | NA | TRBD1 | 14 | TGCGCCAGCAGCCAAGCAGGGACAGGGGTTGGCTACACCTTC | CASSQAGTGVGYTF
TRBJ2-3 | TRBV5-4 | NA | NA | 15 | TGTGCCAGCAGCTCCACCACACCCAGCACAGATACGCAGTATTTT | CASSSTTPSTDTQYF
TRBJ2-1 | TRBV6-5 | NA | TRBD2 | 15 | TGTGCCAGCAGTTACTCCGGACTAGCGGGATCAGAGCAGTTCTTC | CASSYSGLAGSEQFF
TRBJ1-6 | TRBV27 | NA | NA | 16 | TGTGCCAGCCGACTGGGGGCGAGCTCCTATAATTCACCCCTCCACTTT | CASRLGASSYNSPLHF
TRBJ2-1 | TRBV6-6 | NA | TRBD2 | 12 | TGTGCCAGCAACAGACTAGCGAATGAGCAGTTCTTC | CASNRLANEQFF
TRBJ1-1 | TRBV10-3 | NA | TRBD1 | 15 | TGTGCCATCAGTGAATTTGGGACAGGGGGCTTTGAAGCTTTCTTT | CAISEFGTGGFEAFF
TRBJ1-1 | TRBV27 | NA | NA | 14 | TGTGCCAGCAGTTTACTCGACTTCGGGGCTGAAGCTTTCTTT | CASSLLDFGAEAFF
TRBJ1-1 | TRBV11-2 | NA | TRBD1 | 18 | TGTGCCAGCAGCTTAGAGACCCCGTCCCAGGGGGTGGACACTGAAGCTTTCTTT | CASSLETPSQGVDTEAFF
TRBJ2-3 | TRBV14 | NA | TRBD1 | 15 | TGTGCCAGCAGCCACCGGGACAGTCGATTAGATACGCAGTATTTT | CASSHRDSRLDTQYF
TRBJ2-3 | TRBV7-9 | NA | NA | 16 | TGTGCCAGCAGCCCTCGGCGGGGGCCTCTGGAAGATACGCAGTATTTT | CASSPRRGPLEDTQYF
TRBJ1-2 | TRBV30 | NA | NA | 15 | TGTGCCTGGAGTGTAATACAGGATAAGCCGGGTGGCTACACCTTC | CAWSVIQDKPGGYTF
TRBJ2-3 | TRBV7-2 | NA | NA | 17 | TGTGCCAGCAGTGGGAAAGAGGACTATGCCATTACAGATACGCAGTATTTT | CASSGKEDYAITDTQYF
TRBJ1-5 | TRBV5-6 | NA | NA | 14 | TGTGCCAGCAGCTTGGCATCACCCAATCAGCCCCAGCATTTT | CASSLASPNQPQHF
TRBJ2-7 | TRBV11-2 | once | NA | 16 | TGTGCCAGCAGCTTAGTGGTGTCAGGGGTTGATTACGAGCAGTACTTC | CASSLVVSGVDYEQYF
TRBJ2-1 | TRBV27 | NA | NA | 16 | TGTGCCAGCAGTTTATGGGGGGAGTTCTCCTACAATGAGCAGTTCTTC | CASSLWGEFSYNEQFF
TRBJ2-7 | TRBV7-2 | NA | NA | 13 | TGTGCCAGCAGCTTCTTCCGGGACAACGAGCAGTACTTC | CASSFFRDNEQYF
TRBJ2-1 | TRBV9 | NA | NA | 16 | TGTGCCAGCAGTCAATCTAGAGAAAGGTCCTACAATGAGCAGTTCTTC | CASSQSRERSYNEQFF
TRBJ1-1 | TRBV6-5 | NA | NA | 13 | TGTGCCAGCGAACAGGGTGAAGGCACTGAAGCTTTCTTT | CASEQGEGTEAFF
TRBJ1-1 | TRBV4-1 | NA | TRBD1 | 14 | TGCGCCAGCAGCCAAGTAACGGGGACAGCCGAAGCTTTCTTT | CASSQVTGTAEAFF
TRBJ1-4 | TRBV15 | NA | TRBD1 | 15 | TGTGCCACCAGCAGAGAAAGGACAGGGGATGAAAAACTGTTTTTT | CATSRERTGDEKLFF
TRBJ2-1 | TRBV7-2 | NA | NA | 13 | TGTGCCAGCAGCTTAGGACCAACCGATGAGCAGTTCTTC | CASSLGPTDEQFF
TRBJ2-7 | TRBV30 | NA | NA | 13 | TGTGCCTGGAGTGTAGGGGCGGGCTACGAGCAGTACTTC | CAWSVGAGYEQYF
TRBJ2-7 | TRBV28 | NA | NA | 13 | TGTGCCAGCAGTTTTGGGGTTCCCTACGAGCAGTACTTC | CASSFGVPYEQYF
TRBJ2-7 | TRBV6-5 | NA | NA | 15 | TGTGCCAGCAGTTATCGGGAGGGGGCGATGGACGAGCAGTACTTC | CASSYREGAMDEQYF
TRBJ2-7 | TRBV7-6 | NA | NA | 14 | TGTGCCAGCAGCTTAGGCGGGGACAGCTACGAGCAGTACTTC | CASSLGGDSYEQYF
TRBJ2-5 | TRBV14 | few | NA | 13 | TGTGCCAGCAGCCAAGGGGTCGGGGAGACCCAGTACTTC | CASSQGVGETQYF
TRBJ2-3 | TRBV2 | NA | TRBD1 | 16 | TGTGCCAGCAGTGAAGGGACAGGGGGCGTATTGGATACGCAGTATTTT | CASSEGTGGVLDTQYF
TRBJ2-1 | TRBV29-1 | NA | TRBD2 | 13 | TGCAGCGACGGACTAGCGGGAGGGGGTGAGCAGTTCTTC | CSDGLAGGGEQFF
TRBJ2-7 | TRBV9 | NA | TRBD1 | 16 | TGTGCCAGCAGCGCCGCCCGGGACAGGCCCTCCTACGAGCAGTACTTC | CASSAARDRPSYEQYF
TRBJ2-2 | TRBV5-5 | NA | NA | 16 | TGTGCCAGCAGCCAACTTCGGGTGCTTGGAACCGGGGAGCTGTTTTTT | CASSQLRVLGTGELFF
TRBJ1-1 | TRBV10-3 | NA | TRBD1 | 18 | TGTGCCATCAGTGAGTCGGGACAGGGTAGAGGTGGTCACGCTGAAGCTTTCTTT | CAISESGQGRGGHAEAFF
TRBJ2-7 | TRBV7-6 | few | NA | 12 | TGTGCCAGCAGCTTAGCCGGGGGCGAGCAGTACTTC | CASSLAGGEQYF
TRBJ1-5 | TRBV10-3 | NA | TRBD1 | 15 | TGTGCCATCAGTGAGGAGACAGGGGGGGCCCAGCCCCAGCATTTT | CAISEETGGAQPQHF
TRBJ1-2 | TRBV7-9 | NA | NA | 12 | TGTGCCGGGTCCGGGGTAAACTATGGCTACACCTTC | CAGSGVNYGYTF
TRBJ2-2 | TRBV7-9 | NA | NA | 10 | TGTGCCAGCGGTCCCGGGGAGCTGTTTTTT | CASGPGELFF
TRBJ2-7 | TRBV28 | NA | NA | 16 | TGTGCCAGCAGTTCTGTCGGGACGGGCCATCAGGGCGAGCAGTACTTC | CASSSVGTGHQGEQYF
TRBJ2-7 | TRBV7-7 | once | TRBD2 | 14 | TGTGCTAGCAGCCAACTAGCGGGGGAAGGAGAGCAGTACTTC | CASSQLAGEGEQYF
TRBJ2-3 | TRBV13 | NA | TRBD2 | 15 | TGTGCCAGCAGCTCACTAGCGGGGAGCACAGATACGCAGTATTTT | CASSSLAGSTDTQYF